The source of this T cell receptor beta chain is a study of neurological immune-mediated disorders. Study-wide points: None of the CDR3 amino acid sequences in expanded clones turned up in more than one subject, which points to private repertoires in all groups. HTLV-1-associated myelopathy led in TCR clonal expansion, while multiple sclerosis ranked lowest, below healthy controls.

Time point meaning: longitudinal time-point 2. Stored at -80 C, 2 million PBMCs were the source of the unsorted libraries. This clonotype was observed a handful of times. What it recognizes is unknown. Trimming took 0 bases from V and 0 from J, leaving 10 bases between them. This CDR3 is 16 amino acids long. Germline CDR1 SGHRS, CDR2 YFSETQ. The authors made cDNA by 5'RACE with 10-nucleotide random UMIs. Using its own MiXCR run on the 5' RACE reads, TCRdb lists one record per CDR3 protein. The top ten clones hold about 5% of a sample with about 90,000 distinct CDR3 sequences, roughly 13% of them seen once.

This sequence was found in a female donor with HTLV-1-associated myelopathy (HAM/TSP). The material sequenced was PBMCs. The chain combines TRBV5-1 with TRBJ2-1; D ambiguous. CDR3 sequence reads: CASSLAGSSSYNEQFF. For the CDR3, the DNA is TGCGCCAGCAGCTTGGCCGGCAGCAGCTCCTACAATGAGCAGTTCTTC.